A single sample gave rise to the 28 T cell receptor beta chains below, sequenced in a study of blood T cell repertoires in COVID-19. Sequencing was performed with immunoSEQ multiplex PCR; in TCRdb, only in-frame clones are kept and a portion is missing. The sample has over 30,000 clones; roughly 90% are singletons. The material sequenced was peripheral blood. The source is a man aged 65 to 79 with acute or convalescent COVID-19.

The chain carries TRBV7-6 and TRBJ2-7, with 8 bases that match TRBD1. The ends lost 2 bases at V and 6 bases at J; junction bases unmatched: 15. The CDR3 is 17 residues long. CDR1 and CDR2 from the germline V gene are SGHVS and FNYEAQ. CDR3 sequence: CASSLRDRVLQGVEQYF. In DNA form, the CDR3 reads TGTGCCAGCAGCTTACGGGACAGAGTCCTACAGGGGGTCGAGCAGTACTTC.

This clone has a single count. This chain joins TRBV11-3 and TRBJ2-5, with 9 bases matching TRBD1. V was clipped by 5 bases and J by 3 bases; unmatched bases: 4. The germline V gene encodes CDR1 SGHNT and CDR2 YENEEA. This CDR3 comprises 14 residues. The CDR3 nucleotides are TGTGCCAGCAGCCCTCGACAGGGGGAAGAGACCCAGTACTTC. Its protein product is CASSPRQGEETQYF. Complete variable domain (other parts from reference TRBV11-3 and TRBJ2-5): EAGVVQSPRYKIIEKKQPVAFWCNPISGHNTLYWYLQNLGQGPELLIRYENEEAVDDSQLPKDRFSAERLKGVDSTLKIQPAELGDSAVYLCASSPRQGEETQYFGPGTRLLVL.

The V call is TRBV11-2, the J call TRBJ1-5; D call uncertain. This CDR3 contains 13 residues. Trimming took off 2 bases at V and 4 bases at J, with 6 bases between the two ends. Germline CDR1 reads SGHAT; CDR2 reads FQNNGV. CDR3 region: CASSLNNNQPQHF. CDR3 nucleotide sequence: TGTGCCAGCAGCTTAAATAATAATCAGCCCCAGCATTTT.

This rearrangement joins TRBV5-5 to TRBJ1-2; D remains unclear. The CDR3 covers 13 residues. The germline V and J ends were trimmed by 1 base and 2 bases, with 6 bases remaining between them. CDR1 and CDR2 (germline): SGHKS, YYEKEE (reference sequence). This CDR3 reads CASSLLGNYGYTF. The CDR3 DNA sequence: TGTGCCAGCAGCTTGCTAGGCAACTATGGCTACACCTTC.

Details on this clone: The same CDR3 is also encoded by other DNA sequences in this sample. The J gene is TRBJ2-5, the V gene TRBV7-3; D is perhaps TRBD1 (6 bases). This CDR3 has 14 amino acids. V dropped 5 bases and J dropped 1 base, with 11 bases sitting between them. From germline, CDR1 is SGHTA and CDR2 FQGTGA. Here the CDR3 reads CASSPTGLQETQYF. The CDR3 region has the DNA TGTGCCAGCAGCCCGACAGGCCTCCAAGAGACCCAGTACTTC.

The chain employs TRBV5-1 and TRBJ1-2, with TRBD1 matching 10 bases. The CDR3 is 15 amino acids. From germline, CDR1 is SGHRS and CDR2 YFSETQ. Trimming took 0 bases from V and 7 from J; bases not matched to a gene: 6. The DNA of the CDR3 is TGCGCCAGCAGCTTGGTCATAGGGACAGGGGTTGGCTACACCTTC. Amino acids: CASSLVIGTGVGYTF.

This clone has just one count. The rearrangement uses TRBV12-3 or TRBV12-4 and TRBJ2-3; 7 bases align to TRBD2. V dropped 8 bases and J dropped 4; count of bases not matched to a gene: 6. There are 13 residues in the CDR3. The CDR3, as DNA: TGTGCCAGCTCCTTTAGCGGGCCAGATACGCAGTATTTT. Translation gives CASSFSGPDTQYF.

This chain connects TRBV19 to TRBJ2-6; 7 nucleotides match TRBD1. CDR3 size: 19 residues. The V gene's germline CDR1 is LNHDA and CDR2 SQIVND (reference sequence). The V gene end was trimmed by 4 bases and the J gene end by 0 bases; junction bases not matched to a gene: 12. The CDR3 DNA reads TGTGCCAGTAGTAATCAAAACAGGGGAACCCCCTCTGGGGCCAACGTCCTGACTTTC. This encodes CASSNQNRGTPSGANVLTF.

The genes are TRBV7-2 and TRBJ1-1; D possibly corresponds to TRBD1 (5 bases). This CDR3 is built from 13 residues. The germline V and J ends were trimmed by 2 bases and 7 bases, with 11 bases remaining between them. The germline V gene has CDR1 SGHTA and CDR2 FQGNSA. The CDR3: CASSLRQIGEAFF. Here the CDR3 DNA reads TGTGCCAGCAGCTTACGACAGATAGGTGAAGCTTTCTTT.

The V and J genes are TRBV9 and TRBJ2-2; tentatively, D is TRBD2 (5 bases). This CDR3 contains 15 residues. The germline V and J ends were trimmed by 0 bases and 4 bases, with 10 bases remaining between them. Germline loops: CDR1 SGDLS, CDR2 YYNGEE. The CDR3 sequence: CASSVEGGSTGELFF. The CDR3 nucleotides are TGTGCCAGCAGCGTAGAAGGAGGATCCACCGGGGAGCTGTTTTTT.

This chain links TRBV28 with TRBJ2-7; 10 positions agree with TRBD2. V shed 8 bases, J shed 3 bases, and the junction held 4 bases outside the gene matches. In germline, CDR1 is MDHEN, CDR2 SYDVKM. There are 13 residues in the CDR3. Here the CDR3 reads CASGTSAFYEQYF. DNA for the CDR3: TGTGCCAGCGGGACTAGCGCTTTCTACGAGCAGTACTTC.

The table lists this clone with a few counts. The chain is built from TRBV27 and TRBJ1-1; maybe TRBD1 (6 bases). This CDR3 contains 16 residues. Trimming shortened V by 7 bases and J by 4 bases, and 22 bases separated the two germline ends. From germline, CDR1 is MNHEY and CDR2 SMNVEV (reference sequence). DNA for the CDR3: TGTGCCAGCAACCCGACACAGGGTGGGTTACTCACTGAAGCTTTCTTT. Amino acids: CASNPTQGGLLTEAFF.

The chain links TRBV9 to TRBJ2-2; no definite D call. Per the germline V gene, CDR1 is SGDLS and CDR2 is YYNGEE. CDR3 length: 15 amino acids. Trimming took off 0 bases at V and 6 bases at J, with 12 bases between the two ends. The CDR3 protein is CASSVGTGRSGELFF. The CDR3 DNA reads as TGTGCCAGCAGCGTAGGAACCGGTCGGTCCGGGGAGCTGTTTTTT.

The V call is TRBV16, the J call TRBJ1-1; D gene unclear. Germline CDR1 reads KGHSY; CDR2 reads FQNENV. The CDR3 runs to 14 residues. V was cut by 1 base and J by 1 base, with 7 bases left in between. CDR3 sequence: CASSQLARNTEAFF. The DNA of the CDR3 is TGTGCCAGCAGCCAATTAGCAAGGAACACTGAAGCTTTCTTT. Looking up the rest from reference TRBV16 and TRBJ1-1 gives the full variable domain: GEEVAQTPKHLVRGEGQKAKLYCAPIKGHSYVFWYQQVLKNEFKFLISFQNENVFDETGMPKERFSAKCLPNSPCSLEIQATKLEDSAVYFCASSQLARNTEAFFGQGTRLTVV.

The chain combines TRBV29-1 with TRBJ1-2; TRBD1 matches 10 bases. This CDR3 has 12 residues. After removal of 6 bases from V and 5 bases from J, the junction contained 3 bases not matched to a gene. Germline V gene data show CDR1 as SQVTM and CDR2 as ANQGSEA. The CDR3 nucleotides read TGCAGCGTCGGGGACAGGGGATATGGCTACACCTTC. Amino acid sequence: CSVGDRGYGYTF.

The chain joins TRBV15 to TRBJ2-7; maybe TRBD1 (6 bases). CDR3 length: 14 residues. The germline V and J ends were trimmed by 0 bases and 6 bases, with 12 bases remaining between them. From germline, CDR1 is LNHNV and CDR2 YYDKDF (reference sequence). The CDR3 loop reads CATSRELDSPEQYF. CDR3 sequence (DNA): TGTGCCACCAGCAGAGAACTGGACAGCCCCGAGCAGTACTTC.

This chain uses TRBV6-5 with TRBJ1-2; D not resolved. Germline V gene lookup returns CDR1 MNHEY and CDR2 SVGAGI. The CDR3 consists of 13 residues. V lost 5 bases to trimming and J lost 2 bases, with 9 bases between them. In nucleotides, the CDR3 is TGTGCCAGCAGTCGGGGAATAAACTATGGCTACACCTTC. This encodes CASSRGINYGYTF.

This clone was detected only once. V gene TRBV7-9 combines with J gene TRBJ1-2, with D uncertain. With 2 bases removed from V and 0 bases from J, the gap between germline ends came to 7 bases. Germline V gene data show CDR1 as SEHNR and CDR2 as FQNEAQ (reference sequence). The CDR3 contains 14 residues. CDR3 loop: CASSLQATNYGYTF. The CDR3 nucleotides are TGTGCCAGCAGCTTACAGGCTACTAACTATGGCTACACCTTC.

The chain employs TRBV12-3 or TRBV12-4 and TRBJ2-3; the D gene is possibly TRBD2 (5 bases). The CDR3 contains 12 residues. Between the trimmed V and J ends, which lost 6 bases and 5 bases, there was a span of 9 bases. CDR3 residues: CASSGVGDTQYF. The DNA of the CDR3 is TGTGCCAGCAGCGGGGTTGGAGATACGCAGTATTTT.

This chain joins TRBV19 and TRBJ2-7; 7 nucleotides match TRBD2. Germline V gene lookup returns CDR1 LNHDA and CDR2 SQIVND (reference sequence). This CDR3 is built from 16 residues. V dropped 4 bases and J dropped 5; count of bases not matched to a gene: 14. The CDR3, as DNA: TGTGCCAGTAGTAATGACTCTAGCGGTTATACAGACGAGCAGTACTTC. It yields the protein CASSNDSSGYTDEQYF.

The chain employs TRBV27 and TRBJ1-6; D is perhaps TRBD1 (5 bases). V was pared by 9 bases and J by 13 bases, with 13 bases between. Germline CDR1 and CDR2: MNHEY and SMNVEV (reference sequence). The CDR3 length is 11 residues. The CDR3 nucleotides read TGTGCCAGGCCTACGGGGGGGCCCCTCCACTTT. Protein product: CARPTGGPLHF.

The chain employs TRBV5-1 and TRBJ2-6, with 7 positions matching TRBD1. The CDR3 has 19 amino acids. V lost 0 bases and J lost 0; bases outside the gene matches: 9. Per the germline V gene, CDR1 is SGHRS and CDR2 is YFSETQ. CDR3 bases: TGCGCCAGCAGCTTGGAAGCCGGGACAGTCTCCTCTGGGGCCAACGTCCTGACTTTC. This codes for CASSLEAGTVSSGANVLTF.

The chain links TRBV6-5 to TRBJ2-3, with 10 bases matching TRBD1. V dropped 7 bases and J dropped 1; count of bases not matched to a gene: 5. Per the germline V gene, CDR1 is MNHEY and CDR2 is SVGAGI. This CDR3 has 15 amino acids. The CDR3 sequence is CASIGDRGGTDTQYF. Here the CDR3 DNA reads TGTGCCAGCATCGGGGACAGGGGTGGCACAGATACGCAGTATTTT.

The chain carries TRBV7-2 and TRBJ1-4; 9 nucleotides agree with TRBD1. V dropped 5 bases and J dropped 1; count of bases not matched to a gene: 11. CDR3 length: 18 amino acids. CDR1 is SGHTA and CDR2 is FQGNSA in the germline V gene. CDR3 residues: CASSGQTGGRGTNEKLFF. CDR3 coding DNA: TGTGCCAGCAGCGGGCAGACAGGGGGTAGGGGAACTAATGAAAAACTGTTTTTT.

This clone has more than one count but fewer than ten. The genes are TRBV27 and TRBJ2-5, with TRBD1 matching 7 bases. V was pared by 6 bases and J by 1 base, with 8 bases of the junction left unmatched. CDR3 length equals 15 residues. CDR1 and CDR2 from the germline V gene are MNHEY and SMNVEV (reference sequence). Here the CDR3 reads CASSPSGDSQETQYF. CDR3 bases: TGTGCCAGCAGCCCTTCCGGGGACAGCCAAGAGACCCAGTACTTC.

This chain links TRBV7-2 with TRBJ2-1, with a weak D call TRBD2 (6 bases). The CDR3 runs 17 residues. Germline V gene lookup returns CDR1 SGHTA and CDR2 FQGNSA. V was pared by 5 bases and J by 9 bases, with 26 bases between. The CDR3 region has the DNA TGTGCCAGCAGCGGAGGGCTTGAGCGGCGGAGAGCCGGTGAGCAGTTCTTC. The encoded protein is CASSGGLERRRAGEQFF.

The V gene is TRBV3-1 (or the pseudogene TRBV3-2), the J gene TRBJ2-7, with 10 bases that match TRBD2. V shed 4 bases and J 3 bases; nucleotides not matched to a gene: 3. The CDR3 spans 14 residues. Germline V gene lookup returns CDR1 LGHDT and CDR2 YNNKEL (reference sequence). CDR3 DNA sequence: TGTGCCAGCAGCCTAGCGGGAGGAGACTACGAGCAGTACTTC. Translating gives CASSLAGGDYEQYF.

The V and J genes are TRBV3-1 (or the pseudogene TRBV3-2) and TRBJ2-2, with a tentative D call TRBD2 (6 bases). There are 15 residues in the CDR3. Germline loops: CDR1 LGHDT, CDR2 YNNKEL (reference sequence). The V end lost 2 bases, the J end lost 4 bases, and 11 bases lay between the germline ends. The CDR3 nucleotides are TGTGCCAGCAGCCAATGGGGGGATGGCACCGGGGAGCTGTTTTTT. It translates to CASSQWGDGTGELFF.